The subject of this entry is one T cell receptor (beta chain). Clones were read by immunoSEQ multiplex PCR, and TCRdb kept only the in-frame ones, dropping some. The sample has some 160,000 clones; more than 70% are singletons. This sample stems from a study of blood T cell repertoires in COVID-19. Study background: The origin of the acute and convalescent COVID-19 samples was the United States, Italy and Spain.

Germline V lookup: CDR1 SEHNR, CDR2 FQNEAQ (reference sequence). This CDR3 is built from 15 residues. The J segment lost 5 bases and the V segment lost 8 bases, leaving 8 bases of the junction unmatched. Sequencing was performed on peripheral blood. The gene calls are TRBV7-9 and TRBJ1-5, with 11 bases aligning to TRBD1. The TCR comes from a woman between 65 and 79 years old who had recovered from COVID-19. CDR3 loop: CASSRTGGVDQPQHF. CDR3 bases: TGTGCCAGCTCCCGGACAGGGGGCGTCGATCAGCCCCAGCATTTT. Using reference TRBV7-9 and TRBJ1-5 for the parts outside the CDR3, the full variable domain is DTGVSQNPRHKITKRGQNVTFRCDPISEHNRLYWYRQTLGQGPEFLTYFQNEAQLEKSRLLSDRFSAERPKGSFSTLEIQRTEQGDSAMYLCASSRTGGVDQPQHFGDGTRLSIL.